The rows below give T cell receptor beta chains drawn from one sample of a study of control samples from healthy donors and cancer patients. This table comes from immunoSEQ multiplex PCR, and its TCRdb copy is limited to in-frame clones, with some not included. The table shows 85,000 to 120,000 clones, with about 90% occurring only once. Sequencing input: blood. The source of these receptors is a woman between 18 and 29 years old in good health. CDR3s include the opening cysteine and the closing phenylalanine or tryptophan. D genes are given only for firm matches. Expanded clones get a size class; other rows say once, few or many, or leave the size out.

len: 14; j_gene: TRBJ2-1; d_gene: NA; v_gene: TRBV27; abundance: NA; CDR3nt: TGTGCCAGCAGTTTACAGACCGCCTACAATGAGCAGTTCTTC; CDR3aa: CASSLQTAYNEQFF
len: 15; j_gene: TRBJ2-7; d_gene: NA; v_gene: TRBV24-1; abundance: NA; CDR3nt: TGTGCCACCAGTGATCCGGGACGGAGACCCGGCGGGCAGTACTTC; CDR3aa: CATSDPGRRPGGQYF
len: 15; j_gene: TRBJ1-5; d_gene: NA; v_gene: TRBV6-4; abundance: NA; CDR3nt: TGTGCCAGCAGTGAGGGTCGGGGGGCGAATCAGCCCCAGCATTTT; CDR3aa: CASSEGRGANQPQHF
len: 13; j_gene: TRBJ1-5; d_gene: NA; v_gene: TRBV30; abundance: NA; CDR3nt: TGTGCCTGGAAAGGGGATGGCAATCAGCCCCAGCATTTT; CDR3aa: CAWKGDGNQPQHF
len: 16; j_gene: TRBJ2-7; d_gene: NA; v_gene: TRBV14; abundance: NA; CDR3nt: TGTGCCAGCAGCCAAGGCAAGTTCCTGGGCTCCTACGAGCAGTACTTC; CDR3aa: CASSQGKFLGSYEQYF
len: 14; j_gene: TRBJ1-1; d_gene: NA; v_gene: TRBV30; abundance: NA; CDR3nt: TGTGCCTGGATCCCCGGGGCGATGAACACTGAAGCTTTCTTT; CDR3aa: CAWIPGAMNTEAFF
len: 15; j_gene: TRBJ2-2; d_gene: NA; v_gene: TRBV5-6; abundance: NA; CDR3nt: TGTGCCAGCAGCTCCGACGCAACGAACACCGGGGAGCTGTTTTTT; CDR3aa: CASSSDATNTGELFF
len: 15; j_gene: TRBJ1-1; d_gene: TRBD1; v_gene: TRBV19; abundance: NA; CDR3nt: TGTGCCAGTAGTCCAAGGGACAGGGAATTGGTTGAAGCTTTCTTT; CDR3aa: CASSPRDRELVEAFF
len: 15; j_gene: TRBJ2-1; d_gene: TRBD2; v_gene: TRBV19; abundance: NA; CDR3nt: TGTGCCAGTAGTACGTTTGGGGGGGGATCCAATGAGCAGTTCTTC; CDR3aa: CASSTFGGGSNEQFF
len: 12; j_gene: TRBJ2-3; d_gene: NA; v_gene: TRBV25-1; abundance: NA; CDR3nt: TGTGCCAGCAGTGCGAGCACAGATACGCAGTATTTT; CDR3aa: CASSASTDTQYF
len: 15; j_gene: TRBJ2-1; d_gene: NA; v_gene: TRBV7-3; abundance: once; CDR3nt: TGTGCCAGCAGCTTATTCAGCGGGCGATACAATGAGCAGTTCTTC; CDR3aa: CASSLFSGRYNEQFF
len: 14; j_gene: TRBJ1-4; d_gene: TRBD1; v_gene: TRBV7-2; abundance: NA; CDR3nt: TGTGCCAGCAGCTTAACAGGGGCGGGGGAAAAACTGTTTTTT; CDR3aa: CASSLTGAGEKLFF
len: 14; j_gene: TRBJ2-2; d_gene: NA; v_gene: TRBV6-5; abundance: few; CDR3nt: TGTGCCAGCAGACGGGACACCAGCACCGGGGAGCTGTTTTTT; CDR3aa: CASRRDTSTGELFF
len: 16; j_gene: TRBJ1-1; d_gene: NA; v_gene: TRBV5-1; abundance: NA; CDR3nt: TGCGCCAGCAGCTTACTACAGGGAACGGGGAACACTGAAGCTTTCTTT; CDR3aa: CASSLLQGTGNTEAFF
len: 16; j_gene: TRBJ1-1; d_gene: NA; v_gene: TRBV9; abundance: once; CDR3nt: TGTGCCAGCAGCGTAGAAGACAGTTTGATGAACACTGAAGCTTTCTTT; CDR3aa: CASSVEDSLMNTEAFF
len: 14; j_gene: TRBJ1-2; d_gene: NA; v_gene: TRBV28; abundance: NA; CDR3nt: TGTGCCAGCAGTTTATTTTTCCGGGAAGATGGCTACACCTTC; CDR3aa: CASSLFFREDGYTF
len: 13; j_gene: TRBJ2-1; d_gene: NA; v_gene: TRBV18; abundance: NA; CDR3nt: TGTGCCAGCTCACCCCAGGGGGGAGGTGAGCAGTTCTTC; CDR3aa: CASSPQGGGEQFF
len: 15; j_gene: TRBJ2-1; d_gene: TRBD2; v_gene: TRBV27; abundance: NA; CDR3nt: TGTGCCAGCAGTCCTTGGACTAGCGGGAGTCATGAGCAGTTCTTC; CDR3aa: CASSPWTSGSHEQFF
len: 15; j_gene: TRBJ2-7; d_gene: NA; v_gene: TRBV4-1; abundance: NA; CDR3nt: TGCGCCAGCAGCCAACCTTCGGGCACGGTGTACGAGCAGTACTTC; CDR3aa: CASSQPSGTVYEQYF
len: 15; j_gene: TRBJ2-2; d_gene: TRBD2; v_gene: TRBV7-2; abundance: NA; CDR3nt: TGTGCCAGCAGGTTTCTAGCGGGTAACACCGGGGAGCTGTTTTTT; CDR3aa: CASRFLAGNTGELFF
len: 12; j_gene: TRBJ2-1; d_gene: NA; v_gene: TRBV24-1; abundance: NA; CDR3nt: TGTGCCACCAGTCTTAGCAGCAATGAGCAGTTCTTC; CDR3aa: CATSLSSNEQFF
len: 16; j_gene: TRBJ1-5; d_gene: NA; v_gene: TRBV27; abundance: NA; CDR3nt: TGTGCCAGCAGTTCAAGGACGGGTATCCTGAGCCAGCCCCAGCATTTT; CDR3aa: CASSSRTGILSQPQHF
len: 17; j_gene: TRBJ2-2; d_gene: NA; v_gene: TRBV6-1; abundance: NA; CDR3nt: TGTGCCAGCAGTGTCGCCCGAGGAGCAGCGAACACCGGGGAGCTGTTTTTT; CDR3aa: CASSVARGAANTGELFF
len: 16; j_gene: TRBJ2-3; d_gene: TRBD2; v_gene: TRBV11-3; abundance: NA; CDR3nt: TGTGCCAGCAGGGGAGGCGTTATACTAGCGGCAGATACGCAGTATTTT; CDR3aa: CASRGGVILAADTQYF
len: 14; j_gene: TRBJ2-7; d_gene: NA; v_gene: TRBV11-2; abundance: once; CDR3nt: TGTGCCAGCAGCCCTAGAGTGGGCTCCTACGAGCAGTACTTC; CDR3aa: CASSPRVGSYEQYF
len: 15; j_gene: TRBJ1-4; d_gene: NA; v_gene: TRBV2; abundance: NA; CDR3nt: TGTGCCAGCAGTGAGTCAAGGGGATCTACTGAAAAACTGTTTTTT; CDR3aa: CASSESRGSTEKLFF
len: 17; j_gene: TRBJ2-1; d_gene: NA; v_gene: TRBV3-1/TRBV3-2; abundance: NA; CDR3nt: TGTGCCAGCAGCCAATTTCTAGGGACGACTATTTACGGTGAGCAGTTCTTC; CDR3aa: CASSQFLGTTIYGEQFF
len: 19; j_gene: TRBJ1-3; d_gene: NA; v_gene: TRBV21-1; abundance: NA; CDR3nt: TGTGCCAGCAGCAAGGGGGGCCCACTCCTATCTCGGGGTGGAAACACCATATATTTT; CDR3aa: CASSKGGPLLSRGGNTIYF
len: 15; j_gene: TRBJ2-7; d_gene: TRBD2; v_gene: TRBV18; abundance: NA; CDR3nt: TGTGCCAGCTCACCTTTTAGCGGGGGGGCCTACGAGCAGTACTTC; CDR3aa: CASSPFSGGAYEQYF
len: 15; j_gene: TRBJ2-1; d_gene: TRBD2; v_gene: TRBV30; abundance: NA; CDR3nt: TGTGCCTGGCACTCAGGGGCTAGCGGGGACAATGAGCAGTTCTTC; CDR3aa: CAWHSGASGDNEQFF
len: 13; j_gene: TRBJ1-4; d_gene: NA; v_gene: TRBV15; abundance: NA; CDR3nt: TGTGCCACCAGCAGACCGACGGAGGAAAAACTGTTTTTT; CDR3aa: CATSRPTEEKLFF
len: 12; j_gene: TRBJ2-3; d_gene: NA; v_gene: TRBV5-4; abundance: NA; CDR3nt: TGTGCCAGCAGCTTGGGGGGAGATACGCAGTATTTT; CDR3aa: CASSLGGDTQYF
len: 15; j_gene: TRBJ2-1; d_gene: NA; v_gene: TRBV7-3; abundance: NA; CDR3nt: TGTGCCAGCAGCTCCCCGTGGGACCCGAAGAGTCGGCAGTTCTTC; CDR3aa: CASSSPWDPKSRQFF
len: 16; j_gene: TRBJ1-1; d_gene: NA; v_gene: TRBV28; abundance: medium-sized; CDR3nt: TGTGCCAGCAGTTTAGATTCAGGGTTAATGAACACTGAAGCTTTCTTT; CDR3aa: CASSLDSGLMNTEAFF
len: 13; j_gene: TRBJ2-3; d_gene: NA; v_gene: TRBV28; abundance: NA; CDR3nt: TGTGCCAGCAGTTTACTGGGAACAGATACGCAGTATTTT; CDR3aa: CASSLLGTDTQYF
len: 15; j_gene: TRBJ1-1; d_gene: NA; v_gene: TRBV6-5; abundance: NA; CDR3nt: TGTGCCAGCAGTTACTCGGGACGGGTGAACACTGAAGCTTTCTTT; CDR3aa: CASSYSGRVNTEAFF
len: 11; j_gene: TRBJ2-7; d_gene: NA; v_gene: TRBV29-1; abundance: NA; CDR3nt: TGCAGCGTTGAACAGTCCTACGAGCAGTACTTC; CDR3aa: CSVEQSYEQYF
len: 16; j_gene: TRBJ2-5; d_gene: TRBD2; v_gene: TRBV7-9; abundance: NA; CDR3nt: TGTGCCAGCAGCTTGAGTACAGCGGGGGGATTAGAGACCCAGTACTTC; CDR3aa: CASSLSTAGGLETQYF
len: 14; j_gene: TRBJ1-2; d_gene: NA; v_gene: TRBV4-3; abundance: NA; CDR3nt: TGCACCAGCAGCCAAGATGAGGGGATCGGTGGCTACACCTTC; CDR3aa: CTSSQDEGIGGYTF
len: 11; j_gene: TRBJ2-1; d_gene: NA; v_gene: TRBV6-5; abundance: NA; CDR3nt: TGTGCCAGCAGTTATTTGCAGGAGCAGTTCTTC; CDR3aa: CASSYLQEQFF
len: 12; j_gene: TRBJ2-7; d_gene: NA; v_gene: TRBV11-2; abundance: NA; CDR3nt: TGTGCCAGCAGCGGGACAAACTACGAGCAGTACTTC; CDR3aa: CASSGTNYEQYF
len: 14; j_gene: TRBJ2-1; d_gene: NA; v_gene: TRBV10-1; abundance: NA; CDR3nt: TGCGCCAGCAGTGACCGGGAGTGGGACAATGAGCAGTTCTTC; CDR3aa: CASSDREWDNEQFF
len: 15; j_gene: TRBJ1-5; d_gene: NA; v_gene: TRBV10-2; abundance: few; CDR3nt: TGCGCCAGCCGGGAAGGGGAGTTGCGCAATCAGCCCCAGCATTTT; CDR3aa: CASREGELRNQPQHF
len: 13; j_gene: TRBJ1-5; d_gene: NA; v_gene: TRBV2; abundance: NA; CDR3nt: TGTGCCAGCAGTTCCGAGGGGGTACAGCCCCAGCATTTT; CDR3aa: CASSSEGVQPQHF
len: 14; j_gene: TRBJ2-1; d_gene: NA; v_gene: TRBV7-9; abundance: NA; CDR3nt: TGTGCCAGCAGCCCAGGATTAGGGCTAGATGAGCAGTTCTTC; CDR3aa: CASSPGLGLDEQFF
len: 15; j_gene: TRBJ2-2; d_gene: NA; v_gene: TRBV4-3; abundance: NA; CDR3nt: TGCGCCAGCAGCCAATACGGGAGCGGGACCGGGGAGCTGTTTTTT; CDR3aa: CASSQYGSGTGELFF
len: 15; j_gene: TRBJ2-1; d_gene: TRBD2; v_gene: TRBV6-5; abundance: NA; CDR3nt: TGTGCCAGCAGTTACTCGGCGGGGGGGTACAATGAGCAGTTCTTC; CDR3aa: CASSYSAGGYNEQFF
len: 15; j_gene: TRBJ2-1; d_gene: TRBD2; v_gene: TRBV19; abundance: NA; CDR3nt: TGTGCCAGTAGTATCCGACTAGCGGGGGGTGGGGAGCAGTTCTTC; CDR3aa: CASSIRLAGGGEQFF
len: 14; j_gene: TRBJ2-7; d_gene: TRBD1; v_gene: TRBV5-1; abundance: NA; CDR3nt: TGCGCCAGTAGGGGGACAGGGGGGACGTACGAGCAGTACTTC; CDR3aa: CASRGTGGTYEQYF
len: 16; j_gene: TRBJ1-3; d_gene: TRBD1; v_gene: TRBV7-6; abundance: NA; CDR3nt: TGTGCCAGCAGCTTAGGATGGACAGGGTCTGGAAACACCATATATTTT; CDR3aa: CASSLGWTGSGNTIYF
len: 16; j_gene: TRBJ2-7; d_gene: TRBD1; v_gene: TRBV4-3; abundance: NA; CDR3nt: TGCGCCAGCAGCCAGGTCACTGGACAGGGTCCCTACGAGCAGTACTTC; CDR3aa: CASSQVTGQGPYEQYF
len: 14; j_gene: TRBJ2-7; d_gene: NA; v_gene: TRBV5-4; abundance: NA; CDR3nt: TGTGCCAGCAGCTTCGCAGGAGTGGCCTACGAGCAGTACTTC; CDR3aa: CASSFAGVAYEQYF
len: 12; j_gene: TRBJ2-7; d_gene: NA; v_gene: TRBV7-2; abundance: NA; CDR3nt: TGTGCCAGCAGTTTTCCCTCCTACGAGCAGTACTTC; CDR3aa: CASSFPSYEQYF